These 17 T cell receptor beta chains share one sample of origin, sequenced in a study of blood T cell repertoires in COVID-19. Repertoires were generated with immunoSEQ multiplex PCR, while TCRdb's copy carries only in-frame clones and drops some. The sample has 85,000 to 130,000 clones; roughly 89% are singletons. Sample: peripheral blood. The receptor set was obtained from a man in his 70s with acute or convalescent COVID-19.

V usage is TRBV4-2 and J usage is TRBJ2-1, with TRBD2 matching over 10 bases. The CDR3 loop spans 19 amino acids. After removal of 1 base from V and 5 bases from J, the junction contained 14 bases not matched to a gene. Germline V gives CDR1 LGHNA, CDR2 YNFKEQ. The CDR3 loop is CASSQVFVSSGSQHNEQFF. CDR3 nucleotide sequence: TGTGCCAGCAGCCAAGTGTTTGTATCTAGCGGGAGCCAACACAATGAGCAGTTCTTC.

V is TRBV30 and J is TRBJ1-2; weak D call: TRBD1 (6 bases). Trimming removed 5 bases at V and 6 bases at J, with 10 bases between. Germline values: CDR1 GTSNPN, CDR2 SVGIG (reference sequence). The CDR3 sequence is 11 residues long. The CDR3 loop is CAWPQGHGYTF. The CDR3 region has the DNA TGTGCCTGGCCACAGGGACATGGCTACACCTTC. Drawing the rest from reference TRBV30 and TRBJ1-2, the complete variable domain is SQTIHQWPATLVQPVGSPLSLECTVEGTSNPNLYWYRQAAGRGLQLLFYSVGIGQISSEVPQNLSASRPQDRQFILSSKKLLLSDSGFYLCAWPQGHGYTFGSGTRLTVV.

The J gene is TRBJ1-6, the V gene TRBV6-5; 8 nucleotides line up with TRBD1. Germline assignment: CDR1 MNHEY and CDR2 SVGAGI. This CDR3 has 15 residues. V dropped 2 bases and J dropped 6; count of bases not matched to a gene: 3. The CDR3 loop reads CASSYGQGGNSPLHF. Written as DNA, the CDR3 is TGTGCCAGCAGTTACGGACAGGGAGGTAATTCACCCCTCCACTTT.

The chain uses TRBV11-2 and TRBJ1-2; D is perhaps TRBD1 (5 bases). The CDR3 length is 14 residues. Germline values: CDR1 SGHAT, CDR2 FQNNGV. Trimming removed 5 bases from V and 6 bases from J, with 16 bases in between. The CDR3 region is CASSLGAGTDGYTF. The CDR3 DNA sequence: TGTGCCAGCAGCCTAGGGGCGGGGACGGATGGCTACACCTTC.

This CDR3 reads CASGARDRVREKLFF. CDR3 nucleotides: TGTGCCTCGGGGGCCCGGGACAGGGTGCGGGAAAAACTGTTTTTT. The V and J genes are TRBV30 and TRBJ1-4; TRBD1 matches at 9 bases. The CDR3 is 15 amino acids. V lost 7 bases to trimming and J lost 8 bases; unmatched junction nucleotides: 14. The V gene's germline CDR1 is GTSNPN and CDR2 SVGIG (reference sequence).

The chain has TRBV6-5 and TRBJ1-4; D remains unclear. Deletions cut 2 bases from V and 10 bases from J, with 17 bases between. Per germline, CDR1 MNHEY and CDR2 SVGAGI. The CDR3 runs 15 residues. The CDR3 region has the DNA TGTGCCAGCAGTTACGGCCGAGGTTCGTTGGGAAAACTGTTTTTT. Translation: CASSYGRGSLGKLFF.

V gene TRBV11-2 combines with J gene TRBJ1-6, with D hard to call. CDR3 size: 13 residues. Per germline, CDR1 SGHAT and CDR2 FQNNGV. The V and J ends lost 5 bases and 7 bases respectively, with 9 bases between them. CDR3 sequence reads: CASSVTINSPLHF. CDR3 coding DNA: TGTGCCAGCAGCGTAACAATCAATTCACCCCTCCACTTT.

CDR3 region: CASSTSSADRAYEQYF. CDR3 DNA sequence: TGTGCCAGCAGTACCTCGTCCGCGGACAGAGCCTACGAGCAGTACTTC. The chain is built from TRBV27 and TRBJ2-7; D is possibly TRBD1 (6 bases). Trimming left V 5 bases short and J 2 bases short, with 19 bases between. CDR3 length: 16 amino acids. CDR1 MNHEY and CDR2 SMNVEV come from the germline V gene (reference sequence).

A note on this clone: The sample holds other DNA sequences that translate to the same CDR3. The DNA for the CDR3 is TGTGCCAGCTCACCACCAGGCGGCCAGCCCCAGCATTTT. Protein product: CASSPPGGQPQHF. This sequence joins TRBV18 and TRBJ1-5; D remains ambiguous. The CDR3 spans 13 residues. The V gene lost 0 bases and the J gene lost 7 bases, with 7 bases spanning the gap. Germline loops: CDR1 KGHSH, CDR2 LQKENI. Full variable domain (rest looked up from reference TRBV18 and TRBJ1-5): NAGVMQNPRHLVRRRGQEARLRCSPMKGHSHVYWYRQLPEEGLKFMVYLQKENIIDESGMPKERFSAEFPKEGPSILRIQQVVRGDSAAYFCASSPPGGQPQHFGDGTRLSIL.

This chain uses TRBV7-9 with TRBJ1-2; D is ambiguous. There are 13 residues in the CDR3. Germline V gene data show CDR1 as SEHNR and CDR2 as FQNEAQ (reference sequence). V was trimmed by 2 bases and J by 6 bases, leaving 10 bases between them. Written as DNA, the CDR3 is TGTGCCAGCAGCTTATATGACGGGAATGGCTACACCTTC. Protein sequence: CASSLYDGNGYTF.

V is TRBV5-1 and J is TRBJ1-2; D unresolved. V lost 0 bases and J 1 base, leaving 4 bases between the germline ends. Germline V gene sequence: CDR1 SGHRS, CDR2 YFSETQ. CDR3 length equals 13 residues. As DNA, the CDR3 is TGCGCCAGCAGCTTGGACTATAACTATGGCTACACCTTC. Translating it yields CASSLDYNYGYTF.

The chain carries TRBV11-2 and TRBJ1-2; tentatively, D is TRBD1 (6 bases). Germline CDR1 is SGHAT and CDR2 is FQNNGV. V was clipped by 3 bases and J by 6 bases, with 14 bases between them. CDR3 length: 14 amino acids. The CDR3 nucleotides read TGTGCCAGCAGCTTTAATACAGGGTATAATGGCTACACCTTC. Amino acids: CASSFNTGYNGYTF.

This sequence joins TRBV5-6 and TRBJ1-2; D is unresolved. V shed 0 bases and J shed 3 bases, with 6 bases lying between them. CDR1 SGHDT and CDR2 YYEEEE come from the germline V gene. This CDR3 has 13 residues. As DNA, the CDR3 is TGTGCCAGCAGCTTGGCACAGTACTATGGCTACACCTTC. Its protein product is CASSLAQYYGYTF. Full variable domain (missing parts from reference TRBV5-6 and TRBJ1-2): DAGVTQSPTHLIKTRGQQVTLRCSPKSGHDTVSWYQQALGQGPQFIFQYYEEEERQRGNFPDRFSGHQFPNYSSELNVNALLLGDSALYLCASSLAQYYGYTFGSGTRLTVV.

The CDR3 loop reads CASSRGQGASYNEQFF. In nucleotides, the CDR3 is TGCGCCAGCAGCCGGGGACAGGGGGCAAGTTACAATGAGCAGTTCTTC. V is TRBV4-1 and J is TRBJ2-1; TRBD1 agrees at 12 bases. Germline assignment: CDR1 MGHRA and CDR2 YSYEKL. V lost 4 bases, J lost 4 bases, and 5 bases stayed unmatched. This CDR3 is built from 16 residues.

This chain connects TRBV2 to TRBJ2-1; 9 bases are shared with TRBD2. Germline V CDR1 and CDR2: SNHLY, FYNNEI. V lost 5 bases to trimming and J lost 6 bases; unmatched junction nucleotides: 8. The CDR3 totals 15 residues. CDR3 amino acids: CASSPGTSFGNEQFF. The CDR3, as DNA: TGTGCCAGCAGTCCCGGGACTAGCTTCGGCAATGAGCAGTTCTTC.

This clone has just a few counts. The J gene is TRBJ1-2, the V gene TRBV28; 7 bases line up with TRBD1. In germline, CDR1 is MDHEN, CDR2 SYDVKM. Trimming at V came to 6 bases and at J to 4 bases, leaving 5 bases not matched to a gene. The CDR3 is 13 amino acids. The CDR3 region is CASSKQGIYGYTF. CDR3 bases: TGTGCCAGCAGCAAACAGGGGATCTATGGCTACACCTTC.

The chain has TRBV28 and TRBJ2-7, with 9 bases matching TRBD1. There are 12 residues in the CDR3. Germline CDR1 reads MDHEN; CDR2 reads SYDVKM. J lost 4 bases, V lost 9 bases, and 4 bases had no gene match. The CDR3 spells CASTGGVYEQYF. The CDR3 coding sequence is TGTGCCAGTACAGGGGGCGTTTACGAGCAGTACTTC.